These 17 T cell receptor beta chains were sequenced from one sample in a study of T cell responses to AZD1222 COVID-19 vaccine. Some clones are missing from TCRdb's copy, which holds only in-frame ones; the method was immunoSEQ multiplex PCR. The table records tens of thousands of clones, 80% to 90% of them present only once. Sequences were derived from peripheral blood, sampled 28 days after the second AZD1222 dose. The receptors stem from an adult who received the AZD1222 COVID-19 vaccine.

This chain connects TRBV2 to TRBJ1-1; D gene uncertain. CDR1 is SNHLY, CDR2 FYNNEI, per germline. The CDR3 spans 15 residues. Trimming stripped 5 bases from V and 4 bases from J, with 17 bases between. CDR3 in amino acids: CASSFLGSRVTEAFF. CDR3 DNA: TGTGCCAGCAGTTTTCTCGGCTCTCGGGTCACTGAAGCTTTCTTT.

CDR3: CATSDPDRAGNYEQYF. In nucleotides, the CDR3 is TGTGCCACCAGTGACCCAGACAGGGCTGGGAACTACGAGCAGTACTTC. The chain is built from TRBV24-1 and TRBJ2-7; 7 bases line up with TRBD1. CDR1 and CDR2 from the germline V gene are KGHDR and SFDVKD. V was pared by 4 bases and J by 3 bases, with 11 bases of the junction left unmatched. There are 16 residues in the CDR3.

This clone has only a few counts. This CDR3 reads CASSISTGGRSETQYF. DNA of the CDR3: TGTGCCAGCAGCATATCCACAGGGGGCCGATCAGAGACCCAGTACTTC. The rearrangement uses TRBV11-3 and TRBJ2-5, with TRBD1 matching 9 bases. The trim removed 5 bases at V and 4 bases at J, leaving 11 bases unmatched. Germline CDR1 reads SGHNT; CDR2 reads YENEEA. The CDR3 is made up of 16 amino acids.

The DNA of the CDR3 is TGTGCCAGCAGCTCACAGGGAGGCAGAACTGAAGCTTTCTTT. As protein: CASSSQGGRTEAFF. The chain uses TRBV7-8 and TRBJ1-1; perhaps TRBD1 as D (6 bases). The germline V gene encodes CDR1 SGHVS and CDR2 FQNEAQ. The germline V and J ends were trimmed by 4 bases and 5 bases, with 14 bases remaining between them. The CDR3 length is 14 residues.

The chain links TRBV11-2 to TRBJ2-1; TRBD1 might be the D (6 bases). The CDR3 has 15 residues. CDR1 and CDR2 (germline): SGHAT, FQNNGV. V was clipped by 3 bases and J by 7 bases, with 16 bases between them. The DNA for the CDR3 is TGTGCCAGCAGCTTTCCACAGGGTAAATGGAATGAGCAGTTCTTC. Translating gives CASSFPQGKWNEQFF. Based on the CDR3 plus reference TRBV11-2 and TRBJ2-1, the full variable domain is EAGVAQSPRYKIIEKRQSVAFWCNPISGHATLYWYQQILGQGPKLLIQFQNNGVVDDSQLPKDRFSAERLKGVDSTLKIQPAKLEDSAVYLCASSFPQGKWNEQFFGPGTRLTVL.

This rearrangement joins TRBV11-3 to TRBJ2-7; D uncertain. Germline assignment: CDR1 SGHNT and CDR2 YENEEA. With 2 bases removed from V and 4 bases from J, the gap between germline ends came to 9 bases. CDR3 length: 13 amino acids. In DNA form, the CDR3 reads TGTGCCAGCAGCTTACAACTGGGTTACGAGCAGTACTTC. Its translation: CASSLQLGYEQYF.

This chain uses TRBV9 with TRBJ2-7; D possibly corresponds to TRBD2 (6 bases). This CDR3 comprises 13 residues. V was trimmed by 3 bases and J by 2 bases, leaving 9 bases between them. Per the germline V gene, CDR1 is SGDLS and CDR2 is YYNGEE. The CDR3 sequence is CASSAGGAYEQYF. The CDR3 region has the DNA TGTGCCAGCAGCGCCGGGGGTGCCTACGAGCAGTACTTC.

This clone came up once. This chain links TRBV4-2 with TRBJ2-5; either TRBD1 or TRBD2 may fit D (5 bases each). This CDR3 has 12 residues. CDR1 and CDR2 from the germline V gene are LGHNA and YNFKEQ. The V and J ends lost 0 bases and 9 bases respectively, with 8 bases between them. The CDR3: CASSQDRGPQYF. For the CDR3, the DNA is TGTGCCAGCAGCCAAGATCGGGGACCCCAGTACTTC.

Written as DNA, the CDR3 is TGTGCCAGTAGTCCAGGACCGAGCCGCCAGCCCCAGCATTTT. It is translated as CASSPGPSRQPQHF. This rearrangement joins TRBV19 to TRBJ1-5; D ambiguous. V was pared by 5 bases and J by 7 bases, with 15 bases between. The CDR3 totals 14 residues. Germline assignment: CDR1 LNHDA and CDR2 SQIVND (reference sequence).

The gene calls are TRBV13 and TRBJ1-2, with D hard to call. The germline CDR1 and CDR2 sequences are PRHDT and FYEKMQ (reference sequence). This CDR3 comprises 13 residues. V was clipped by 4 bases and J by 7 bases, with 13 bases between them. CDR3 nucleotide sequence: TGTGCCAGCAGCTCCGGGGTGGCAGGTGGCTACACCTTC. Translating it yields CASSSGVAGGYTF.

This chain links TRBV7-9 with TRBJ1-1; D may be TRBD1 (6 bases). CDR1 is SEHNR, CDR2 FQNEAQ, per germline (reference sequence). Trimming shortened V by 3 bases and J by 2 bases, and 10 bases separated the two germline ends. The CDR3 covers 14 residues. The CDR3 coding sequence is TGTGCCAGCAGCTTCGGGACACTTAACACTGAAGCTTTCTTT. Protein: CASSFGTLNTEAFF.

The genes are TRBV5-6 and TRBJ1-4; weak D call: TRBD1 (6 bases). This CDR3 has 16 residues. Trimming shortened V by 2 bases and J by 0 bases, and 11 bases separated the two germline ends. Germline V gives CDR1 SGHDT, CDR2 YYEEEE. The CDR3 sequence is CASSFRGLATNEKLFF. In DNA form, the CDR3 reads TGTGCCAGCAGCTTTCGGGGGCTTGCAACTAATGAAAAACTGTTTTTT.

CDR3 sequence reads: CASTLTGATGPQHF. CDR3 nucleotide sequence: TGTGCCAGTACTCTCACAGGGGCCACAGGGCCCCAGCATTTT. V is TRBV19 and J is TRBJ1-5, with 7 bases that match TRBD1. CDR3 length equals 14 residues. In germline, CDR1 is LNHDA, CDR2 SQIVND (reference sequence). The junction had 12 bases not matched to a gene; V was cut back by 7 bases and J by 9 bases.

V gene TRBV2 combines with J gene TRBJ1-5, with 8 positions matching TRBD1. Trimming took 6 bases from V and 0 from J; bases not matched to a gene: 7. This CDR3 is 16 amino acids long. The germline gives CDR1 SNHLY, CDR2 FYNNEI. The CDR3 DNA reads TGTGCCAGCAGGGGCTCAGGGGGCTATAGCAATCAGCCCCAGCATTTT. Protein product: CASRGSGGYSNQPQHF.

The chain uses TRBV15 and TRBJ1-4, with 8 bases lining up with TRBD1. The CDR3 is 18 residues long. With 0 bases clipped from V and 1 base from J, the junction kept 7 bases outside the gene matches. CDR1 and CDR2 (germline): LNHNV, YYDKDF (reference sequence). The DNA for the CDR3 is TGTGCCACCAGCAGAGATTATCAGGGGGCCCAAACTAATGAAAAACTGTTTTTT. Translating gives CATSRDYQGAQTNEKLFF.

This chain uses TRBV5-1 with TRBJ1-1; D unclear. Germline V gene lookup returns CDR1 SGHRS and CDR2 YFSETQ. The V end was cut by 0 bases, the J end by 2 bases, with 11 bases between. CDR3 size: 15 residues. The CDR3 here is CASSLGYTSNTEAFF. CDR3 DNA: TGCGCCAGCAGCTTGGGTTACACCTCTAACACTGAAGCTTTCTTT.

Sample share makes this clone medium-sized. This chain joins TRBV9 and TRBJ2-6; TRBD2 matches 13 bases. Germline V gene data show CDR1 as SGDLS and CDR2 as YYNGEE. The CDR3 contains 19 residues. V dropped 3 bases and J dropped 0; count of bases not matched to a gene: 6. The CDR3 sequence is CASSALAGGPYSGANVLTF. CDR3 sequence (DNA): TGTGCCAGCAGCGCACTAGCGGGGGGGCCTTACTCTGGGGCCAACGTCCTGACTTTC.